A single sample is the source of the 30 T cell receptor beta chains below, sequenced in a study of blood T cell repertoires in COVID-19 (dated by TCRdb to 2019 to 2021). Receptor amplification or capture employed the immunoSEQ multiplex PCR assay. Sourced from immuneACCESS, this table was stored by TCRdb with only in-frame sequences that have V and J called. A share of the clones is absent; for the studies checked, an unresolved V gene accounts for under half, and the remainder has no known explanation. This sample comprises 150,000 to 200,000 clones, approximately 83% of them detected only once. The biggest ten clones account for 10% to 15% of the sample. Sequencing input: peripheral blood. These receptors all stem from a man aged 65 to 85 who had recovered from COVID-19.

The J gene is TRBJ2-2, the V gene TRBV18; 10 nucleotides agree with TRBD2. Per germline, CDR1 KGHSH and CDR2 LQKENI. The CDR3 has 16 amino acids. J gave up 6 bases and V 1 base, and 5 bases lay outside the gene matches. Here the CDR3 reads CASSPQSGRAAGELFF. CDR3 DNA sequence: TGTGCCAGCTCACCACAGAGCGGGAGGGCCGCCGGGGAGCTGTTTTTT.

This rearrangement joins TRBV19 to TRBJ2-7; a possible D gene is TRBD1 (6 bases). Trimming pared 1 base from V and 7 bases from J, leaving 11 bases between. CDR3 length: 13 amino acids. CDR1 and CDR2 (germline): LNHDA, SQIVND (reference sequence). The CDR3 region is CASSIGGPVEQYF. CDR3 sequence (DNA): TGTGCCAGTAGTATAGGGGGGCCGGTGGAGCAGTACTTC.

The V call is TRBV6-1, the J call TRBJ2-7; D is unclear. Germline-derived CDR1 and CDR2 are MNHNS and SASEGT. V was trimmed by 2 bases and J by 3 bases, leaving 14 bases between them. This CDR3 is built from 15 residues. CDR3 nucleotides: TGTGCCAGCAGTGAACGAGGCAGCAGCAACTACGAGCAGTACTTC. Translating gives CASSERGSSNYEQYF.

This sequence joins TRBV11-2 and TRBJ2-3, with unresolved D. Germline lookup yields CDR1 SGHAT and CDR2 FQNNGV. Trimming took 6 bases from V and 1 from J, leaving 8 bases between them. This CDR3 has 13 amino acids. CDR3 region: CASSFVGTDTQYF. The CDR3 DNA is TGTGCCAGCAGTTTCGTTGGCACAGATACGCAGTATTTT.

About this clone itself: In the same sample, other DNA sequences code for this CDR3. The chain links TRBV5-1 to TRBJ1-6, with D possibly matching TRBD1 (5 bases). The CDR3 has 15 residues. Germline V CDR1 and CDR2: SGHRS, YFSETQ. V lost 1 base and J lost 7, with 12 bases in between. The CDR3: CASSLRQGGNSPLHF. The CDR3 nucleotides are TGCGCCAGCAGCTTGCGCCAGGGAGGGAATTCACCCCTCCACTTT. Full variable domain (outside the CDR3, taken from reference TRBV5-1 and TRBJ1-6): KAGVTQTPRYLIKTRGQQVTLSCSPISGHRSVSWYQQTPGQGLQFLFEYFSETQRNKGNFPGRFSGRQFSNSRSEMNVSTLELGDSALYLCASSLRQGGNSPLHFGNGTRLTVT.

V gene TRBV9 combines with J gene TRBJ1-2; 9 bases agree with TRBD1. CDR1 is SGDLS and CDR2 is YYNGEE in the germline V gene. CDR3 length: 15 residues. J was trimmed by 4 bases and V by 6 bases; bases with no gene match: 10. In nucleotides, the CDR3 is TGTGCCAGCAACCGACTGGGGACAGGGACCTATGGCTACACCTTC. It is translated as CASNRLGTGTYGYTF.

This sequence joins TRBV5-1 and TRBJ1-1, with 7 nucleotides matching TRBD1. Losses at the gene ends were 4 bases for V and 0 bases for J; bases not matched to a gene: 6. This CDR3 has 15 residues. Germline loops: CDR1 SGHRS, CDR2 YFSETQ. In DNA, the CDR3 is TGCGCCAGCAGCCTCGGGACAGCAATGAACACTGAAGCTTTCTTT. It codes for CASSLGTAMNTEAFF.

The V call is TRBV3-1 (or the pseudogene TRBV3-2), the J call TRBJ2-1, with 8 bases matching TRBD1. The ends lost 8 bases at V and 4 bases at J; junction bases unmatched: 10. CDR3 size: 15 residues. Germline lookup yields CDR1 LGHDT and CDR2 YNNKEL (reference sequence). The CDR3 DNA sequence: TGTGCCAGCGGATCCAGGGGGCTCTCGTACAATGAGCAGTTCTTC. Its protein is CASGSRGLSYNEQFF.

The CDR3 sequence: CASSLLEEGDNEQFF. CDR3 sequence (DNA): TGCGCCAGCAGCTTGTTAGAGGAAGGGGACAATGAGCAGTTCTTC. The rearrangement uses TRBV5-1 and TRBJ2-1; perhaps TRBD1 as D (5 bases). The CDR3 length is 15 residues. V gave up 1 base and J gave up 5 bases, with 13 bases separating them. Germline V gene data show CDR1 as SGHRS and CDR2 as YFSETQ.

The chain has TRBV3-1 (or the pseudogene TRBV3-2) and TRBJ2-1, with D possibly TRBD2 on 6 matching bases. Trimming shortened V by 3 bases and J by 6 bases, and 9 bases separated the two germline ends. The V gene's germline CDR1 is LGHDT and CDR2 YNNKEL (reference sequence). The CDR3 consists of 13 residues. The CDR3 DNA follows: TGTGCCAGCAGCCAGATGGGAGGCAATGAGCAGTTCTTC. Translating it yields CASSQMGGNEQFF.

The chain combines TRBV19 with TRBJ1-1; 7 nucleotides agree with TRBD1. J was trimmed by 3 bases and V by 7 bases; bases with no gene match: 8. Per the germline V gene, CDR1 is LNHDA and CDR2 is SQIVND (reference sequence). The CDR3 extends over 14 amino acids. The CDR3, as DNA: TGTGCCAGTACTGTACAGGGGTCGTACACTGAAGCTTTCTTT. Its protein product is CASTVQGSYTEAFF.

The chain couples TRBV2 to TRBJ2-3; a possible D gene is TRBD2 (6 bases). Between the trimmed V and J ends, which lost 4 bases and 0 bases, there was a span of 8 bases. Germline CDR1 is SNHLY and CDR2 is FYNNEI. The CDR3 has 14 amino acids. The CDR3 loop is CASSGLASTDTQYF. The DNA of the CDR3 is TGTGCCAGCAGTGGGCTAGCGAGCACAGATACGCAGTATTTT.

The chain uses TRBV5-1 and TRBJ2-6; TRBD1 aligns across 7 bases. Trimming removed 5 bases from V and 1 base from J; junction bases left unmatched: 3. The CDR3 totals 15 residues. Germline assignment: CDR1 SGHRS and CDR2 YFSETQ. The CDR3: CASRQGVSGANVLTF. CDR3 DNA: TGCGCCAGCAGGCAGGGGGTGTCTGGGGCCAACGTCCTGACTTTC.

The genes are TRBV7-2 and TRBJ2-3; TRBD1 matches 9 bases. V lost 5 bases to trimming and J lost 3 bases; unmatched junction nucleotides: 9. CDR3 length equals 16 residues. Germline V CDR1 and CDR2: SGHTA, FQGNSA. The CDR3 DNA reads as TGTGCCAGCAGCCCCTTGGGGGACAGGGAGACAGATACGCAGTATTTT. Translated, it gives CASSPLGDRETDTQYF.

V is TRBV20-1 and J is TRBJ2-7, with 11 bases matching TRBD2. V lost 3 bases to trimming and J lost 7 bases; unmatched junction nucleotides: 11. This CDR3 comprises 15 residues. Germline V gene sequence: CDR1 DFQATT, CDR2 SNEGSKA (reference sequence). CDR3 in DNA: TGCAGTGCTAGTTTACTAGCGGGGGCCTCGTGGGAGCAGTACTTC. Protein: CSASLLAGASWEQYF.

The gene calls are TRBV7-6 and TRBJ2-2, with a tentative D call TRBD1 (6 bases). The V gene's germline CDR1 is SGHVS and CDR2 FNYEAQ. The CDR3 is made up of 15 amino acids. Trimming took off 6 bases at V and 6 bases at J, with 17 bases between the two ends. The CDR3 DNA reads TGTGCCAGCAGTGGCGGTTGGGGGCTGGCCGGGGAGCTGTTTTTT. Translation gives CASSGGWGLAGELFF.

This clone was seen a few times. The chain employs TRBV2 and TRBJ2-7; TRBD2 aligns across 10 bases. The V and J ends lost 7 bases and 7 bases, in that order; junction bases with no gene match: 16. Germline values: CDR1 SNHLY, CDR2 FYNNEI. This CDR3 contains 16 residues. The CDR3 DNA sequence: TGTGCCAGCAACCACCCGGGTCGGACTAGCGGATTTGAGCAGTACTTC. Its protein is CASNHPGRTSGFEQYF.

This clone was recorded a few times. The rearrangement links TRBV4-2 to TRBJ1-3, with a possible D match to TRBD1 (5 bases). Germline V gives CDR1 LGHNA, CDR2 YNFKEQ. The CDR3 spans 17 residues. Trimming left V 0 bases short and J 2 bases short, with 14 bases between. CDR3 sequence (DNA): TGTGCCAGCAGCCAAGAAGAGGTCAGGGTTACTGGAAACACCATATATTTT. Translated, it gives CASSQEEVRVTGNTIYF.

The rearrangement links TRBV27 to TRBJ1-4; maybe TRBD1 (6 bases). Germline assignment: CDR1 MNHEY and CDR2 SMNVEV (reference sequence). The CDR3 consists of 15 residues. Trimming removed 1 base from V and 7 bases from J, with 13 bases in between. In DNA, the CDR3 is TGTGCCAGCAGTTTATTGCAGGGGAACGGTGAAAAACTGTTTTTT. It codes for CASSLLQGNGEKLFF.

This clone was recorded a few times. The V and J genes are TRBV28 and TRBJ2-7; a weak D match, TRBD2 (6 bases). V shed 11 bases and J shed 2 bases, with 13 bases lying between them. The CDR3 has 12 residues. Germline V CDR1 and CDR2: MDHEN, SYDVKM. DNA for the CDR3: TGTGCCTCCGGGCGGGGACCCTACGAGCAGTACTTC. As protein: CASGRGPYEQYF. Based on the CDR3 plus reference TRBV28 and TRBJ2-7, the full variable domain is DVKVTQSSRYLVKRTGEKVFLECVQDMDHENMFWYRQDPGLGLRLIYFSYDVKMKEKGDIPEGYSVSREKKERFSLILESASTNQTSMYLCASGRGPYEQYFGPGTRLTVT.

V gene TRBV7-2 combines with J gene TRBJ1-2; TRBD1 agrees at 7 bases. This CDR3 has 13 residues. Germline CDR1 SGHTA, CDR2 FQGNSA. V dropped 4 bases and J dropped 3; count of bases not matched to a gene: 2. Written as DNA, the CDR3 is TGTGCCAGCAGCTCCGACAGGGACTATGGCTACACCTTC. Encoded protein: CASSSDRDYGYTF.

The V and J genes are TRBV28 and TRBJ2-7; 13 positions agree with TRBD2. This CDR3 is built from 13 residues. Germline V gives CDR1 MDHEN, CDR2 SYDVKM. Germline trimming cut 9 bases from V and 3 bases from J; bases unmatched to any gene: 2. The CDR3 DNA is TGTGCCAGTGGACTAGCGGGAGACTACGAGCAGTACTTC. Translated, it gives CASGLAGDYEQYF.

V usage is TRBV6-2 or TRBV6-3 and J usage is TRBJ2-7; D not resolved. Germline-derived CDR1 and CDR2 are MNHEY and SVGEGT. The CDR3 sequence is 14 residues long. V lost 6 bases, J lost 0 bases, and 12 bases lay in between. In DNA, the CDR3 is TGTGCCAGCAGCACAGTAGGAACCTCCTACGAGCAGTACTTC. Translating gives CASSTVGTSYEQYF.

The genes are TRBV11-2 and TRBJ2-1; 9 bases fit TRBD2. The ends lost 3 bases at V and 6 bases at J; junction bases unmatched: 9. The CDR3 length is 16 residues. Per germline, CDR1 SGHAT and CDR2 FQNNGV. In DNA, the CDR3 is TGTGCCAGCAGCTTTACGTCTTTAGCGGGAGCCAATGAGCAGTTCTTC. This gives the protein CASSFTSLAGANEQFF.

The J gene is TRBJ2-2, the V gene TRBV18, with a weak D call TRBD1 (6 bases). Trimming removed 4 bases at V and 0 bases at J, with 15 bases between. From germline, CDR1 is KGHSH and CDR2 LQKENI. The CDR3 has 17 residues. The CDR3 DNA is TGTGCCAGCTCACTGGTGGACAGCCTGCCGAACACCGGGGAGCTGTTTTTT. Encoded protein: CASSLVDSLPNTGELFF.

The chain recombines TRBV6-6 with TRBJ1-1, with D possibly matching TRBD1 (6 bases). This CDR3 has 12 amino acids. Deletions cut 5 bases from V and 4 bases from J, with 8 bases between. Germline assignment: CDR1 MNHNY and CDR2 SVGAGI (reference sequence). The CDR3 is CASSTGRTEAFF. As DNA, the CDR3 is TGTGCCAGCAGTACAGGGCGCACTGAAGCTTTCTTT.

This clone has just one count. This chain joins TRBV9 and TRBJ1-1; D is uncertain. Germline V gene sequence: CDR1 SGDLS, CDR2 YYNGEE. V lost 0 bases and J 1 base, leaving 7 bases between the germline ends. CDR3 length equals 14 residues. This CDR3 reads CASSVVRGNTEAFF. DNA of the CDR3: TGTGCCAGCAGCGTAGTGAGAGGGAACACTGAAGCTTTCTTT. The variable domain in full, completed from reference TRBV9 and TRBJ1-1, reads DSGVTQTPKHLITATGQRVTLRCSPRSGDLSVYWYQQSLDQGLQFLIQYYNGEERAKGNILERFSAQQFPDLHSELNLSSLELGDSALYFCASSVVRGNTEAFFGQGTRLTVV.

The V gene is TRBV6-2 or TRBV6-3, the J gene TRBJ2-3, with 7 bases matching TRBD2. The germline V gene encodes CDR1 MNHEY and CDR2 SVGEGT. This CDR3 has 16 amino acids. The V segment lost 0 bases and the J segment 7 bases; nucleotides outside the gene matches: 10. The CDR3, as DNA: TGTGCCAGCAGTTACTCGCGGGGGATCCGACAAAATACGCAGTATTTT. Translated, it gives CASSYSRGIRQNTQYF.

V gene TRBV6-6 combines with J gene TRBJ2-7; 14 bases are a match to TRBD2. Germline assignment: CDR1 MNHNY and CDR2 SVGAGI (reference sequence). After removal of 5 bases from V and 3 bases from J, the junction contained 6 bases not matched to a gene. The CDR3 sequence is 16 residues long. The CDR3 spells CASSLAGTSGSYEQYF. The CDR3 DNA reads as TGTGCCAGCAGTCTAGCCGGGACTAGCGGGAGCTACGAGCAGTACTTC.

The rearrangement joins TRBV19 to TRBJ1-5; 9 bases are a match to TRBD1. Unmatched junction bases numbered 2, after V lost 3 bases and J lost 2 bases. Per the germline V gene, CDR1 is LNHDA and CDR2 is SQIVND (reference sequence). This CDR3 is 15 amino acids long. The CDR3 DNA is TGTGCCAGTAGTATTTACAGGGGGCGCAATCAGCCCCAGCATTTT. It translates to CASSIYRGRNQPQHF.